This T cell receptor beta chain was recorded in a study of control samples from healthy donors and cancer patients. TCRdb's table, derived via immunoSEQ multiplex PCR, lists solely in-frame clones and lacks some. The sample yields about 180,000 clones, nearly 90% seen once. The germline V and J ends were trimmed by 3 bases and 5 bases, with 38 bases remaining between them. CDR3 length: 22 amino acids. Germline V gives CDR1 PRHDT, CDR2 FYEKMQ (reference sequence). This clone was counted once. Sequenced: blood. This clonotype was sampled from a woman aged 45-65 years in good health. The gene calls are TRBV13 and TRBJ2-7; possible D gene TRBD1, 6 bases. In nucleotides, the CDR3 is TGTGCCAGCAGCTTCTTCGGGGACAATATTGGTATGTTGACTTCCTTGAGCCACGAGCAGTACTTC. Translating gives CASSFFGDNIGMLTSLSHEQYF.